This T cell receptor beta chain was recovered during a study of lymphopenia after photon versus proton radiotherapy. General study points: Proton therapy kept repertoires fairly stable, unlike photons, which gained effector/memory cells. Oligoclonal CD8+ Temra expansion after nadir drove photon patients' diversity drop.

Germline CDR1 is LNHDA and CDR2 is SQIVND (reference sequence). The CDR3 contains 14 residues. V was pared by 10 bases and J by 3 bases, with 16 bases between. TCRdb keeps only in-frame clones here, not all; method: immunoSEQ multiplex PCR. The sample contains approximately 65,000 clones, approximately 91% of which appear only once. To note about this clone: What it binds is not known.

The specimen was peripheral blood, collected from a patient treated with photon-based radiotherapy. The rearrangement joins TRBV19 to TRBJ1-5; tentatively, D is TRBD1 (6 bases). The sequence was obtained from a woman aged 70 to 79 with pancreatic cancer. CDR3 sequence (DNA): TGTGCCACCTCCACAGGGATCCCCAATCAGCCCCAGCATTTT. As protein: CATSTGIPNQPQHF.